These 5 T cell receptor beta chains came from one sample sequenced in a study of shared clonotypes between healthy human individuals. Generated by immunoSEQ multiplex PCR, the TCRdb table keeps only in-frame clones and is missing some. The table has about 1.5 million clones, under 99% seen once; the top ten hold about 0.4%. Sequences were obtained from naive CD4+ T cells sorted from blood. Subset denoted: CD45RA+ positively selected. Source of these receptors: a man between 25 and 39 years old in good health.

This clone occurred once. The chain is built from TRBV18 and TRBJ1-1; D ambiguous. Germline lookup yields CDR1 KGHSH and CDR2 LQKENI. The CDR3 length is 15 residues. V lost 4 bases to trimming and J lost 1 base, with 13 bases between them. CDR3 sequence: CASSLDRAENTEAFF. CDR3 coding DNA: TGTGCCAGCTCACTTGACCGGGCCGAGAACACTGAAGCTTTCTTT.

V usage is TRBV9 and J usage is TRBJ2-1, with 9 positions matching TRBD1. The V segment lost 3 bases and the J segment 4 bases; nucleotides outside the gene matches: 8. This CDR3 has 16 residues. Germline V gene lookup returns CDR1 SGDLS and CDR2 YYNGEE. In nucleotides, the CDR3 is TGTGCCAGCAGCGCCGTACAGGGGGCACTATACAATGAGCAGTTCTTC. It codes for CASSAVQGALYNEQFF.

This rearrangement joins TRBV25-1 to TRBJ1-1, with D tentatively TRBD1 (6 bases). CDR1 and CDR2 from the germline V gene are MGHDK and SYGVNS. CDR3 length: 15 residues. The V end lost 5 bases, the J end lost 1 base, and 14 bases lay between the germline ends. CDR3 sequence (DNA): TGTGCCAGCAGTAAGGGGGGGCAGGGGAACACTGAAGCTTTCTTT. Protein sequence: CASSKGGQGNTEAFF.

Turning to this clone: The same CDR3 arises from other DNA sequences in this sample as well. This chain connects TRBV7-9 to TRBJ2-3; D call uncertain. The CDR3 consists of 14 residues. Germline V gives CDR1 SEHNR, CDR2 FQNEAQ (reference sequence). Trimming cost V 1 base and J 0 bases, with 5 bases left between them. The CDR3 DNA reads TGTGCCAGCAGCTTAGGACGGAGCACAGATACGCAGTATTTT. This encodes CASSLGRSTDTQYF. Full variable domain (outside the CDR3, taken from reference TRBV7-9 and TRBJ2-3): DTGVSQNPRHKITKRGQNVTFRCDPISEHNRLYWYRQTLGQGPEFLTYFQNEAQLEKSRLLSDRFSAERPKGSFSTLEIQRTEQGDSAMYLCASSLGRSTDTQYFGPGTRLTVL.

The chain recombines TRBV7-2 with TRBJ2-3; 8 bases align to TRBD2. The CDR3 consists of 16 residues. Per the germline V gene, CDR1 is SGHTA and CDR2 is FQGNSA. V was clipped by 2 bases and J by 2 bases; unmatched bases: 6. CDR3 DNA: TGTGCCAGCAGCTTATACTCTAGCGGGCTCACAGATACGCAGTATTTT. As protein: CASSLYSSGLTDTQYF. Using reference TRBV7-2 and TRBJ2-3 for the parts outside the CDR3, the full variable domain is GAGVSQSPSNKVTEKGKDVELRCDPISGHTALYWYRQSLGQGLEFLIYFQGNSAPDKSGLPSDRFSAERTGGSVSTLTIQRTQQEDSAVYLCASSLYSSGLTDTQYFGPGTRLTVL.